The entry that follows covers one TCR beta chain sequence. What this receptor recognizes is not known. Base qualities are not provided; no much larger clone lies one nucleotide away. This record belongs to a study of cytomegalovirus exposure and HLA in healthy donors (dated by TCRdb to between 2016 and 2019). Turning to the overall study: According to an earlier analysis of 587 of the donors, some 180 million T cells yielded 117 million unique TCR beta sequences and roughly 280 Gb of sequence data. Of the roughly 390 genotyped donors, about 84% fell in the genetic ancestry cluster associated with self-reported Caucasian donors. An earlier analysis of approximately 630 of the donors applied high-throughput TCR beta sequencing to assess whether each TCR beta V gene segment acted as functional or pseudogenic. The study combined high-throughput TCR immunosequencing, statistical association of individual TCRs with disease status, and machine learning to predict cytomegalovirus infection status. Typing coverage varied by locus: about 629-630 donors for A, B, C, DRB1 and DQB1; about 520 for DQA1; 606 for DPA1; under 490 for DPB1. Every discovery cohort repertoire had been produced on one sequencing platform. Rather than using new phenotypic data, the later analysis identified candidate immune exposures from TCR beta sequences and from how often those sequences occurred across donors. HLA typing covered class I and class II loci at four-digit resolution. Among some 400 genotyped donors of the cohort, an average of approximately 200,000 unique TCR beta nucleotide sequences was sequenced per donor, of which approximately 19% were non-productive. Donor age, sex, ethnicity and CMV serostatus were compiled alongside the repertoire data. Along with the roughly 670-subject first cohort, a separate validation cohort of over 90 different subjects was used. The study aimed to test whether signatures of past pathogen exposure could be identified by cataloging public T cell receptors. Roughly 5 DR-DQ haplotypes were handled as single units for association and clustering, since linkage in the cohort was strong. An early release covering 550 to 650 HLA-typed donors comprised around 300 gigabases of sequencing data and around 80 million unique TCR sequences. A later analysis re-analyzed previously published TCR beta repertoires from approximately 670 donors and added high-resolution HLA genotyping to study TCR occurrence patterns. In a later genetic analysis, genome-wide SNP genotypes for about 55% of the roughly 670 donors were used, and that subset was treated as a discovery cohort. The T cell repertoires of 700 or so subjects were profiled by immunosequencing and related to cytomegalovirus serostatus.

The method was the immunoSEQ multiplex PCR assay. For the multiplex PCR, a mixture combining 60 forward primers for TCR Vbeta segments and 13 reverse primers for TCR Jbeta segments was used. A multiplex PCR assay on genomic DNA amplified the CDR3 region of rearranged TCR beta genes. On the Illumina HiSeq System, the amplified TCR beta libraries were sequenced as 87-base-pair reads. In the authors' own workflow: Across the 500 to 700 repertoires, a later analysis counted some 80 million unique TCR beta chains, around 11 million of which were shared by at least two donors. Raw reads were error-corrected and collapsed into unique sequences with a nearest-neighbor algorithm that merged closely related sequences to remove PCR and sequencing errors. V, D and J gene segments were assigned by aligning CDR3 sequences to IMGT reference sequences. For a sequence to be retained, a match of at least six nucleotides was required to both a V gene segment and a J gene segment. A rearrangement was called productive if the CDR3 had no stop codons and remained in frame with V and J, and every other rearrangement was called non-productive. CDR3 was defined by IMGT convention, running from the second conserved V-encoded cysteine to the conserved J-encoded phenylalanine. The earlier analysis of fewer than 700 of the donors excluded sequences that lacked an unambiguous match to a single V gene segment. In an earlier analysis of 587 of the donors, V segments were called functional above 56.7% productive rearrangements and were called segregating when the between-donor standard deviation exceeded 5%. A statistical classification framework was built to diagnose cytomegalovirus status from the catalog of TCR beta chain sequences. A later analysis assigned V and J genes by comparing TCR nucleotide sequences with IMGT/GENE-DB human TR gene sequences. In a later analysis, CDR3 sequences and most-parsimonious VDJ recombination scenarios were assigned using the TCRdist pipeline. In a later analysis, each TCR beta chain was defined by its CDR3 amino acid sequence together with its V-gene family, and reads lacking a unique V-gene family were excluded. To address suspected cross-contamination and a sequencing artifact, a later analysis removed over 500 highly shared, low-generation-probability nucleotide sequences. In a later analysis, a clonal expansion index was calculated for each public chain from normalized within-repertoire ranks of inferred template counts. Generation probabilities in a later analysis came from a VDJ recombination model fitted to out-of-frame rearrangements, and those results were checked against IGoR. In a later analysis, TCR-TCR, TCR-HLA and TCR-CMV co-occurrence was scored with hypergeometric tests, and a repertoire-size bias correction was applied to TCR pairs. False discovery rates were estimated in a later analysis by permuting HLA or CMV assignments 20 times. In a later analysis, co-occurring TCRs were grouped using DBSCAN, with TCRdist sequence similarity added in when clustering inside HLA-allele-positive subsets. For co-occurrence clustering, repertoires with fewer than 30,000 or more than 120,000 public chains were excluded, along with roughly 5 repertoires with anomalous nucleotide sharing. This immuneACCESS table, as held by TCRdb, lists in-frame sequences with V and J called but not all clones. Of the missing ones, under half trace to an unresolved V gene in checked studies; the others have no known cause. V and J calls and clone size are as listed in that table; D and trimming were resolved from the DNA. For this sample there are 160,000 or so clones; roughly two thirds appear just once. Jointly, the top ten make up under 3.5% of the sample.

The cohort consisted of 666 healthy bone marrow donors. All cohort members were sampled while nominally healthy, although unrecorded immune exposures were likely present. The donor tested CMV seronegative and was one of the 352 seronegative cohort members. Each donor provided a peripheral blood sample, and peripheral blood mononuclear cells were used for TCR beta sequencing. Genomic DNA extraction from the blood cell samples was performed with the Qiagen DNeasy Blood Extraction Kit. The paper as a whole reports these results and caveats: In a later genetic analysis, fewer N-insertions in productive TCRs were reported among donors in an Asian-associated ancestry cluster than the roughly 700-donor mean. In a later analysis, several top co-occurrence clusters were reported to appear linked to parvovirus B19, influenza, CMV and Epstein-Barr virus. Linkage disequilibrium might explain the correlated functional status among segregating V segments, but an unknown experimental factor could not be ruled out. At a false discovery rate of 0.05, a later analysis linked some 17,000 TCR beta sequences to specific HLA alleles. CMV serostatus was the only immune exposure information available for the cohort. Seventeen rarely observed V segments, including chromosome 9 orphons, were excluded from the earlier analysis of some 590 of the donors because counts were too low. The classifier was reported to diagnose cytomegalovirus status with high specificity and sensitivity in both the original and validation cohorts. A further reported finding was that TCR beta sequences accurately predicted the HLA-A and HLA-B alleles for most subjects in the first cohort. Presence/absence analyses assumed roughly uniform sequencing depth across donors, an assumption that may not hold. The authors suggested that the approach could potentially be extended to other disease states and immunological phenotypes. In vitro tests confirmed that a few of the cytomegalovirus-associated TCR beta chains recognize cytomegalovirus antigens. In the study, 150 to 200 TCR beta chains were listed as associated with cytomegalovirus. According to a later analysis, most CMV-associated TCR beta chains appeared to be HLA-restricted, and the HLA associations seemed to be driven largely by CMV exposure. Compared with equally common non-associated chains, HLA-associated TCR beta chains in a later analysis were more clonally expanded and had lower generation probabilities. In a later analysis, TCR association rates were found to vary across HLA loci, with the most associated TCRs seen for DRB1 alleles and the fewest for HLA-C alleles. The sequencing pipeline was judged likely to have produced a cluster of highly shared sequence variants as a technical artifact. When HLA alleles, especially DR and DQ, strongly co-occurred, attributing TCR associations to individual alleles was difficult. In this cohort, only TCR beta chains were sequenced, and detectable features were limited by the absence of alpha or paired-chain data. Most TCR sequences were observed very rarely across donors, whereas some public TCRs were present in many individuals. In a later genetic analysis, a missense DCLRE1C variant was associated with V-gene and J-gene trimming of TCR beta chains, and the association was replicated in an independent cohort. In an earlier analysis of 587 of the donors, most TCR beta V segments appeared in productive rearrangements about 87% or about 30% of the time, broadly matching IMGT annotations. Because some donors lacked HLA typing at each locus, the association tests relied only on the typed subset.

The clonotype comes from a woman aged 30 to 39 in good health and CMV-seronegative. Sequenced: PBMCs.

The CDR3 in this case is CASSLTPENEQFF. In nucleotides, the sequence is TGCGCCAGCAGCTTGACGCCGGAGAATGAGCAGTTCTTC. The chain joins TRBV5-1 to TRBJ2-1; the D gene cannot be resolved reliably. V was cut back by 1 base and J by 7 bases, leaving a gap of 9 bases between them. Via the germline V gene, CDR1 is SGHRS and CDR2 YFSETQ. Its CDR3 holds 13 amino acids, cysteine through phenylalanine. Here the CDR3 DNA is all that survives: 39 bases in frame from base 1.